Following are 27 T cell receptor beta chains from one sample sequenced in a study of OX40 agonist ivuxolimab in advanced cancers. The assay was immunoSEQ multiplex PCR, and TCRdb's table has in-frame clones only and misses some. The sample has roughly 60,000 clones, 86% seen once. The source was CD4+ or CD8+ T cells sorted from blood, collected in a trial of the OX40 agonist ivuxolimab. These receptors were taken from an adult with an advanced solid tumor such as melanoma, head and neck, liver or kidney cancer.

This clone was seen once. The chain joins TRBV12-5 to TRBJ2-1; D possibly corresponds to TRBD1 (6 bases). The germline V and J ends were trimmed by 6 bases and 2 bases, with 23 bases remaining between them. The CDR3 spans 18 residues. CDR1 and CDR2 from the germline V gene are LGHNT and FRNRAP. The CDR3, as DNA: TGTGCTAGTGGCCAACGAGAAAAGACAGGTTTAACCTACAATGAGCAGTTCTTC. Amino acid sequence: CASGQREKTGLTYNEQFF.

The chain couples TRBV6-6 to TRBJ1-2; the D gene is possibly TRBD1 (5 bases). Trimming took off 7 bases at V and 4 bases at J, with 13 bases between the two ends. Germline V gene data show CDR1 as MNHNY and CDR2 as SVGAGI (reference sequence). The CDR3 extends over 13 amino acids. The CDR3 coding sequence is TGTGCCAGCACCCCTGGTGGGGGCTATGGCTACACCTTC. Residues: CASTPGGGYGYTF.

The chain joins TRBV7-3 to TRBJ2-7; the D gene is possibly TRBD1 (5 bases). Germline assignment: CDR1 SGHTA and CDR2 FQGTGA. Trimming cost V 5 bases and J 1 base, with 6 bases left between them. The CDR3 spans 12 residues. This chain's CDR3 is CASSPGSYEQYF. CDR3 coding DNA: TGTGCCAGCAGCCCAGGGTCCTACGAGCAGTACTTC.

CDR3 in DNA: TGTGCCAGTAGTCGAGGACAGGGCCAAGAGACCCAGTACTTC. Encoded protein: CASSRGQGQETQYF. The genes are TRBV19 and TRBJ2-5; TRBD1 matches at 8 bases. This CDR3 is built from 14 residues. Trimming removed 5 bases from V and 1 base from J; junction bases left unmatched: 3. Germline CDR1 LNHDA, CDR2 SQIVND (reference sequence).

The chain employs TRBV28 and TRBJ2-7; weak D call: TRBD1 (6 bases). The V gene lost 2 bases and the J gene lost 1 base, with 9 bases spanning the gap. The germline V gene has CDR1 MDHEN and CDR2 SYDVKM. The CDR3 extends over 14 amino acids. The CDR3 bases are TGTGCCAGCAGTTTACTGACAGGATCCTACGAGCAGTACTTC. Translated, it gives CASSLLTGSYEQYF.

This clone was detected once. This rearrangement joins TRBV19 to TRBJ1-1; tentative D call: TRBD1 (5 bases). The length of the CDR3 is 14 residues. V was cut by 0 bases and J by 5 bases, with 10 bases left in between. Germline CDR1 LNHDA, CDR2 SQIVND (reference sequence). This CDR3 reads CASSIDPPGTEAFF. The CDR3 nucleotides read TGTGCCAGTAGTATAGATCCGCCAGGGACTGAAGCTTTCTTT.

The J gene is TRBJ1-5, the V gene TRBV5-4; D uncertain. The CDR3 runs to 15 residues. Germline V gene lookup returns CDR1 SGHNT and CDR2 YYREEE (reference sequence). The ends were cut back, 7 bases at V and 0 bases at J, with 14 bases in the middle. The chain's CDR3 is CASSSDPYSNQPQHF. The CDR3, as DNA: TGTGCCAGCTCGTCAGACCCCTATAGCAATCAGCCCCAGCATTTT.

This clone appeared once. The chain has TRBV6-4 and TRBJ1-2; 11 bases map to TRBD1. V lost 0 bases and J lost 4; bases outside the gene matches: 4. Germline V gene lookup returns CDR1 MRHNA and CDR2 SNTAGT. CDR3 size: 16 residues. The CDR3 DNA sequence: TGTGCCAGCAGTGACTCGGGGACAGGGGGGATCTATGGCTACACCTTC. Protein product: CASSDSGTGGIYGYTF.

This chain links TRBV2 with TRBJ2-2; 9 bases are a match to TRBD2. This CDR3 is 15 amino acids long. With 4 bases clipped from V and 7 bases from J, the junction kept 7 bases outside the gene matches. Per the germline V gene, CDR1 is SNHLY and CDR2 is FYNNEI. The CDR3: CASSGAGGPVGELFF. CDR3 DNA sequence: TGTGCCAGCAGTGGGGCGGGAGGGCCGGTCGGGGAGCTGTTTTTT.

V and J are TRBV7-2 and TRBJ2-1, with a tentative D call TRBD2 (5 bases). The V gene's germline CDR1 is SGHTA and CDR2 FQGNSA. The germline V and J ends were trimmed by 0 bases and 0 bases, with 18 bases remaining between them. The CDR3 has 19 amino acids. The CDR3 loop reads CASSLAWLANRLSYNEQFF. The CDR3 DNA reads TGTGCCAGCAGCTTAGCATGGCTAGCAAATCGGCTCTCCTACAATGAGCAGTTCTTC.

This clone is labeled as medium-sized (0.01 to 0.1%). The gene calls are TRBV19 and TRBJ1-5; no clear D. Germline CDR1 and CDR2: LNHDA and SQIVND (reference sequence). The V end lost 3 bases, the J end lost 3 bases, and 12 bases lay between the germline ends. CDR3 length: 15 amino acids. CDR3 residues: CASSIVRQPNQPQHF. The CDR3 nucleotides read TGTGCCAGTAGTATTGTCCGGCAGCCCAATCAGCCCCAGCATTTT.

The chain carries TRBV6-1 and TRBJ2-7, with D perhaps matching TRBD1 (5 bases). The CDR3 totals 13 residues. Trimming stripped 0 bases from V and 7 bases from J, with 10 bases between. Germline CDR1 and CDR2: MNHNS and SASEGT. CDR3 bases: TGTGCCAGCAGTGAAGCCTTGGGGCGGGAGCAGTACTTC. It codes for CASSEALGREQYF.

The V call is TRBV5-1, the J call TRBJ2-1; 8 bases agree with TRBD2. Germline V CDR1 and CDR2: SGHRS, YFSETQ. The CDR3 has 15 residues. Trimming took 2 bases from V and 1 from J; bases not matched to a gene: 2. The CDR3 nucleotides read TGCGCCAGCAGCTTAAGCGGGAGTTCCTACAATGAGCAGTTCTTC. This translates into CASSLSGSSYNEQFF. The whole variable domain, remainder taken from reference TRBV5-1 and TRBJ2-1, is KAGVTQTPRYLIKTRGQQVTLSCSPISGHRSVSWYQQTPGQGLQFLFEYFSETQRNKGNFPGRFSGRQFSNSRSEMNVSTLELGDSALYLCASSLSGSSYNEQFFGPGTRLTVL.

The chain carries TRBV5-6 and TRBJ2-7; a weak D match, TRBD1 (5 bases). The V gene lost 4 bases and the J gene lost 5 bases, with 16 bases spanning the gap. CDR3 length equals 14 residues. CDR1 is SGHDT, CDR2 YYEEEE, per germline. The CDR3 protein is CASSQGLVPHEQYF. The CDR3 DNA is TGTGCCAGCAGCCAGGGTTTGGTGCCCCACGAGCAGTACTTC.

The V and J genes are TRBV4-1 and TRBJ2-1, with 7 positions matching TRBD2. Unmatched junction bases numbered 11, after V lost 4 bases and J lost 5 bases. The germline gives CDR1 MGHRA, CDR2 YSYEKL. This CDR3 contains 16 residues. The CDR3 protein is CASSRAGGGENNEQFF. The CDR3 DNA reads as TGCGCCAGCAGCCGGGCCGGCGGGGGAGAAAACAATGAGCAGTTCTTC.

This chain uses TRBV6-1 with TRBJ1-2, with D possibly matching TRBD1 (5 bases). The ends were cut back, 4 bases at V and 2 bases at J, with 8 bases in the middle. The length of the CDR3 is 13 residues. Germline assignment: CDR1 MNHNS and CDR2 SASEGT. CDR3 bases: TGTGCCAGCAGTGCGGGGCAAAACTATGGCTACACCTTC. It yields the protein CASSAGQNYGYTF.

The chain combines TRBV30 with TRBJ2-7; 11 nucleotides agree with TRBD2. The CDR3 length is 13 residues. The ends lost 3 bases at V and 5 bases at J; junction bases unmatched: 3. The germline gives CDR1 GTSNPN, CDR2 SVGIG (reference sequence). CDR3 in amino acids: CAWRLAGVHEQYF. In DNA, the CDR3 is TGTGCCTGGAGACTAGCGGGAGTCCACGAGCAGTACTTC.

V usage is TRBV19 and J usage is TRBJ1-5; possibly TRBD1 for D (5 bases). CDR3 size: 18 residues. Germline V gene lookup returns CDR1 LNHDA and CDR2 SQIVND (reference sequence). Between the trimmed V and J ends, which lost 1 base and 1 base, there was a span of 17 bases. The DNA of the CDR3 is TGTGCCAGTAGTATAGGGTGGAGGGGCACGAGAAGCAATCAGCCCCAGCATTTT. It is translated as CASSIGWRGTRSNQPQHF. The whole variable domain, filled in from reference TRBV19 and TRBJ1-5, reads DGGITQSPKYLFRKEGQNVTLSCEQNLNHDAMYWYRQDPGQGLRLIYYSQIVNDFQKGDIAEGYSVSREKKESFPLTVTSAQKNPTAFYLCASSIGWRGTRSNQPQHFGDGTRLSIL.

V is TRBV15 and J is TRBJ2-1, with unresolved D. The CDR3 sequence is 15 residues long. V dropped 1 base and J dropped 0 bases, with 7 bases sitting between them. The germline gives CDR1 LNHNV, CDR2 YYDKDF (reference sequence). The CDR3 DNA follows: TGTGCCACCAGCAGAGTCCTGAGCTCCTACAATGAGCAGTTCTTC. Its translation is CATSRVLSSYNEQFF. Using reference TRBV15 and TRBJ2-1 for the parts outside the CDR3, the full variable domain is DAMVIQNPRYQVTQFGKPVTLSCSQTLNHNVMYWYQQKSSQAPKLLFHYYDKDFNNEADTPDNFQSRRPNTSFCFLDIRSPGLGDTAMYLCATSRVLSSYNEQFFGPGTRLTVL.

The J gene is TRBJ2-1, the V gene TRBV4-2; 8 bases match TRBD2. The J segment lost 7 bases and the V segment lost 1 base, leaving 9 bases of the junction unmatched. CDR1 and CDR2 (germline): LGHNA, YNFKEQ. The CDR3 is 16 residues long. In DNA, the CDR3 is TGTGCCAGCAGCCAAGTAGAAGCGGGAGCGGGTAATGAGCAGTTCTTC. The encoded protein is CASSQVEAGAGNEQFF.

The chain carries TRBV6-5 and TRBJ2-7, with 8 bases matching TRBD1. Germline V lookup: CDR1 MNHEY, CDR2 SVGAGI. V lost 6 bases, J lost 4 bases, and 11 bases stayed unmatched. CDR3 length: 15 residues. For the CDR3, the DNA is TGTGCCAGCAGCCGAACCGGGACAGGCGAGTACGAGCAGTACTTC. Translation gives CASSRTGTGEYEQYF.

This chain connects TRBV9 to TRBJ2-1, with 8 bases that match TRBD1. Trimming took 3 bases from V and 5 from J; bases not matched to a gene: 7. Germline loops: CDR1 SGDLS, CDR2 YYNGEE. CDR3 length: 15 amino acids. The CDR3 region is CASSARGTGNNEQFF. DNA for the CDR3: TGTGCCAGCAGCGCCCGAGGGACAGGTAACAATGAGCAGTTCTTC.

This sequence joins TRBV6-5 and TRBJ2-7; TRBD1 aligns across 10 bases. Germline loops: CDR1 MNHEY, CDR2 SVGAGI. The CDR3 runs 15 residues. V was pared by 6 bases and J by 3 bases, with 8 bases of the junction left unmatched. In DNA, the CDR3 is TGTGCCAGCAGCCAGACAGGGGGCTCCCTCTACGAGCAGTACTTC. The encoded protein is CASSQTGGSLYEQYF.

The chain couples TRBV5-1 to TRBJ2-3, with a possible D match to TRBD2 (6 bases). Trimming removed 4 bases at V and 2 bases at J, with 17 bases between. The CDR3 length is 16 residues. CDR1 is SGHRS and CDR2 is YFSETQ in the germline V gene. CDR3 bases: TGCGCCAGCAGCCTCGGGCCGGGACTTTCCACAGATACGCAGTATTTT. Translating it yields CASSLGPGLSTDTQYF.

This clone was counted a few times. The chain links TRBV11-1 to TRBJ2-1; the D is unclear. The V gene's germline CDR1 is SGHAT and CDR2 FQDESV (reference sequence). V lost 0 bases and J lost 8, with 11 bases in between. This CDR3 contains 14 residues. The CDR3, as DNA: TGTGCCAGCAGCTTAGCGGTCGGGCAGGATGAGCAGTTCTTC. As protein: CASSLAVGQDEQFF.

The rearrangement uses TRBV18 and TRBJ2-1; 8 bases match TRBD2. The CDR3 is made up of 15 amino acids. Germline CDR1 reads KGHSH; CDR2 reads LQKENI. With V trimmed by 2 bases and J by 4 bases, 4 bases remained unmatched. CDR3 residues: CASSPWTSNYNEQFF. For the CDR3, the DNA is TGTGCCAGCTCACCATGGACTAGCAATTACAATGAGCAGTTCTTC.

The chain couples TRBV18 to TRBJ2-7; 11 nucleotides agree with TRBD2. J lost 1 base, V lost 1 base, and 0 bases had no gene match. The germline V gene has CDR1 KGHSH and CDR2 LQKENI. The CDR3 has 15 amino acids. CDR3 protein: CASSPLAGGSYEQYF. In DNA, the CDR3 is TGTGCCAGCTCACCACTAGCGGGGGGGTCCTACGAGCAGTACTTC.